Each of the 24 T cell receptor beta chains below was sequenced from the same sample in a study of cytomegalovirus exposure and HLA in healthy donors. The PCR was carried out with 60 Vbeta primers and 13 Jbeta primers. Measured with immunoSEQ multiplex PCR; TCRdb has only the in-frame clones, and not every one. The table includes 150,000 or so clones, about four fifths detected once. Source material: PBMCs. The receptors shown here come from a male donor in good health and CMV-seronegative.

The chain carries TRBV19 and TRBJ2-5, with D possibly being TRBD1 (5 bases). CDR3 size: 13 residues. The V end was cut by 6 bases, the J end by 2 bases, with 10 bases between. Looked up from germline, CDR1 is LNHDA and CDR2 is SQIVND (reference sequence). CDR3 residues: CASRGHKQETQYF. CDR3 in DNA: TGTGCCAGTAGAGGACATAAACAAGAGACCCAGTACTTC.

This CDR3 reads CASSPWTGGMGAAFF. CDR3 DNA sequence: TGTGCCAGCAGTCCCTGGACAGGGGGCATGGGTGCAGCTTTCTTT. This sequence joins TRBV27 and TRBJ1-1, with 11 bases identical to TRBD1. Germline V lookup: CDR1 MNHEY, CDR2 SMNVEV (reference sequence). Trimming removed 5 bases from V and 10 bases from J; junction bases left unmatched: 12. The CDR3 has 15 amino acids.

The chain recombines TRBV13 with TRBJ2-1, with a tentative D call TRBD1 (5 bases). Germline V gives CDR1 PRHDT, CDR2 FYEKMQ (reference sequence). The CDR3 covers 14 residues. V was cut by 2 bases and J by 6 bases, with 11 bases left in between. CDR3 amino acids: CASSLYQGLNEQFF. The CDR3 coding sequence is TGTGCCAGCAGCTTATACCAGGGTCTCAATGAGCAGTTCTTC.

J is TRBJ1-1 and V is TRBV29-1; no definite D call. V lost 6 bases, J lost 6 bases, and 14 bases lay in between. This CDR3 is built from 12 residues. The germline gives CDR1 SQVTM, CDR2 ANQGSEA. CDR3 sequence: CSVGRSRAEAFF. The DNA for the CDR3 is TGCAGCGTGGGCCGGTCCAGAGCTGAAGCTTTCTTT.

V and J are TRBV19 and TRBJ1-2; 10 bases line up with TRBD1. The CDR3 sequence is 14 residues long. J gave up 4 bases and V 4 bases, and 3 bases lay outside the gene matches. Germline V gene data show CDR1 as LNHDA and CDR2 as SQIVND (reference sequence). The CDR3: CASSTGTGAYGYTF. In nucleotides, the CDR3 is TGTGCCAGTAGTACCGGGACAGGGGCCTATGGCTACACCTTC.

This sequence joins TRBV10-3 and TRBJ2-1; 11 positions agree with TRBD2. This CDR3 has 14 amino acids. Losses at the gene ends were 6 bases for V and 5 bases for J; bases not matched to a gene: 3. Germline V lookup: CDR1 ENHRY, CDR2 SYGVKD. The CDR3, as DNA: TGTGCCATCAGCCCGGGACTAGCGGACAATGAGCAGTTCTTC. Translated, it gives CAISPGLADNEQFF.

V and J are TRBV5-5 and TRBJ2-5; TRBD1 aligns across 7 bases. V was pared by 1 base and J by 2 bases, with 8 bases of the junction left unmatched. CDR1 is SGHKS and CDR2 is YYEKEE in the germline V gene (reference sequence). This CDR3 comprises 16 residues. The CDR3 is CASSLMSGGRQETQYF. CDR3 coding DNA: TGTGCCAGCAGCTTGATGTCAGGGGGAAGACAAGAGACCCAGTACTTC. The complete variable domain, with remaining parts taken from reference TRBV5-5 and TRBJ2-5, reads DAGVTQSPTHLIKTRGQQVTLRCSPISGHKSVSWYQQVLGQGPQFIFQYYEKEERGRGNFPDRFSARQFPNYSSELNVNALLLGDSALYLCASSLMSGGRQETQYFGPGTRLLVL.

The V gene is TRBV15, the J gene TRBJ2-1; possible D gene TRBD2, 5 bases. There are 15 residues in the CDR3. Between the trimmed V and J ends, which lost 3 bases and 1 base, there was a span of 10 bases. Per the germline V gene, CDR1 is LNHNV and CDR2 is YYDKDF (reference sequence). The CDR3 loop is CATSSSSGSYNEQFF. In DNA form, the CDR3 reads TGTGCCACCAGCAGCTCCAGCGGATCCTACAATGAGCAGTTCTTC.

The chain employs TRBV30 and TRBJ1-2, with TRBD1 as a possible D gene (6 bases). The CDR3 consists of 16 residues. Trimming left V 0 bases short and J 2 bases short, with 16 bases between. Germline V lookup: CDR1 GTSNPN, CDR2 SVGIG (reference sequence). CDR3 nucleotides: TGTGCCTGGAGTGTACGGGGGGGCGCTTTGAACTATGGCTACACCTTC. This encodes CAWSVRGGALNYGYTF.

Only a few counts were recorded for this clone. The V gene is TRBV6-1, the J gene TRBJ2-7; possible D gene TRBD2, 5 bases. This CDR3 contains 13 residues. Germline CDR1 MNHNS, CDR2 SASEGT. The ends were cut back, 4 bases at V and 4 bases at J, with 11 bases in the middle. CDR3 nucleotide sequence: TGTGCCAGCAGTGTACGGACTGCATACGAGCAGTACTTC. It is translated as CASSVRTAYEQYF.

V is TRBV15 and J is TRBJ2-5, with D unresolved. Germline CDR1 LNHNV, CDR2 YYDKDF (reference sequence). V was pared by 3 bases and J by 5 bases, with 13 bases between. The CDR3 loop spans 14 amino acids. The CDR3 sequence: CATSSLMGRETQYF. In DNA form, the CDR3 reads TGTGCCACCAGCAGCTTAATGGGCAGGGAGACCCAGTACTTC.

This chain uses TRBV19 with TRBJ2-7, with a possible D match to TRBD2 (6 bases). The CDR3 covers 17 residues. In germline, CDR1 is LNHDA, CDR2 SQIVND (reference sequence). V was clipped by 5 bases and J by 2 bases, with 22 bases between them. In nucleotides, the CDR3 is TGTGCCAGTAGTCCGAAGACTCCGGGGGTGGTGCCCTACGAGCAGTACTTC. Its translation: CASSPKTPGVVPYEQYF.

This clone was detected only a few times. The gene calls are TRBV25-1 and TRBJ2-2; D is uncertain. Trimming cost V 1 base and J 4 bases, with 7 bases left between them. The CDR3 is 14 residues long. CDR1 is MGHDK and CDR2 is SYGVNS in the germline V gene. The CDR3, as DNA: TGTGCCAGCAGTGAATTTGAGGTCACCGGGGAGCTGTTTTTT. Its translation: CASSEFEVTGELFF.

The chain is built from TRBV30 and TRBJ2-7; TRBD2 aligns across 7 bases. The CDR3 is 16 residues long. Looked up from germline, CDR1 is GTSNPN and CDR2 is SVGIG (reference sequence). With V trimmed by 5 bases and J by 4 bases, 17 bases remained unmatched. This CDR3 is CAWHDIRASGTYEQYF. In DNA form, the CDR3 reads TGTGCCTGGCACGATATTAGGGCTAGCGGTACGTACGAGCAGTACTTC.

The V and J genes are TRBV5-4 and TRBJ1-2, with 10 positions matching TRBD1. Trimming took 4 bases from V and 6 from J; bases not matched to a gene: 6. There are 14 residues in the CDR3. CDR1 SGHNT and CDR2 YYREEE come from the germline V gene (reference sequence). In nucleotides, the CDR3 is TGTGCCAGCAGCAATCCCGGGACAGGGGATGGCTACACCTTC. Translated, it gives CASSNPGTGDGYTF.

The rearrangement uses TRBV6-1 and TRBJ1-2, with D uncertain. The V end lost 6 bases, the J end lost 1 base, and 6 bases lay between the germline ends. In germline, CDR1 is MNHNS, CDR2 SASEGT. This CDR3 comprises 12 residues. CDR3 DNA sequence: TGTGCCAGCAGGGGGAGTAACTATGGCTACACCTTC. Translating it yields CASRGSNYGYTF.

V usage is TRBV11-2 and J usage is TRBJ1-2; 10 nucleotides match TRBD1. The CDR3 has 14 amino acids. CDR1 and CDR2 (germline): SGHAT, FQNNGV. Losses at the gene ends were 5 bases for V and 2 bases for J; bases not matched to a gene: 2. The CDR3 sequence: CASSRQGANYGYTF. In nucleotides, the CDR3 is TGTGCCAGCAGCCGACAGGGGGCGAACTATGGCTACACCTTC.

The genes are TRBV5-1 and TRBJ1-2, with 8 bases matching TRBD1. The V segment lost 4 bases and the J segment 6 bases; nucleotides outside the gene matches: 11. Germline V gives CDR1 SGHRS, CDR2 YFSETQ. The CDR3 spans 15 residues. CDR3 loop: CASSPYRGSEDGYTF. CDR3 coding DNA: TGCGCCAGCAGCCCATACAGGGGGTCGGAGGATGGCTACACCTTC.

The rearrangement links TRBV9 to TRBJ2-7, with D perhaps TRBD1 (6 bases). Germline CDR1 reads SGDLS; CDR2 reads YYNGEE. There are 15 residues in the CDR3. V was shortened by 0 bases and J by 4 bases, with 14 bases between the two germline ends. The chain's CDR3 is CASSVVSGTPYEQYF. Written as DNA, the CDR3 is TGTGCCAGCAGCGTAGTATCAGGGACACCATACGAGCAGTACTTC.

The rearrangement links TRBV4-3 to TRBJ2-5; 8 bases match TRBD2. Germline CDR1 is LGHNA and CDR2 is YSLEER. There are 15 residues in the CDR3. Trimming removed 0 bases from V and 5 bases from J; junction bases left unmatched: 5. CDR3 residues: CASSQDRTSFETQYF. The CDR3 DNA reads as TGCGCCAGCAGCCAAGATCGGACTAGCTTCGAGACCCAGTACTTC.

This rearrangement joins TRBV5-1 to TRBJ2-5, with D uncertain. Germline CDR1 SGHRS, CDR2 YFSETQ. This CDR3 is built from 13 residues. Trimming stripped 0 bases from V and 3 bases from J, with 6 bases between. DNA for the CDR3: TGCGCCAGCAGCTTGGACAGAGAAGAGACCCAGTACTTC. This encodes CASSLDREETQYF.

The chain recombines TRBV7-9 with TRBJ1-3; maybe TRBD1 (6 bases). CDR1 SEHNR and CDR2 FQNEAQ come from the germline V gene (reference sequence). V was shortened by 2 bases and J by 3 bases, with 14 bases between the two germline ends. The CDR3 is made up of 16 amino acids. CDR3 in amino acids: CASSLPTTGFGNTIYF. CDR3 sequence (DNA): TGTGCCAGCAGCTTACCCACGACAGGTTTTGGAAACACCATATATTTT.

This clone was observed once. The chain recombines TRBV19 with TRBJ2-4, with 7 bases lining up with TRBD2. Germline assignment: CDR1 LNHDA and CDR2 SQIVND (reference sequence). Trimming cost V 6 bases and J 2 bases; bases outside gene matches: 10. This CDR3 has 16 residues. The CDR3 nucleotides are TGTGCCAGTAGGGAGGTGACGGGGGGAACCAAAAACATTCAGTACTTC. Protein sequence: CASREVTGGTKNIQYF.

The J gene is TRBJ2-3, the V gene TRBV7-9, with D possibly being TRBD1 (5 bases). Germline V gene sequence: CDR1 SEHNR, CDR2 FQNEAQ (reference sequence). V was cut by 1 base and J by 2 bases, with 7 bases left in between. The CDR3 totals 14 residues. The CDR3 coding sequence is TGTGCCAGCAGCTTAGGACAGCCCACAGATACGCAGTATTTT. Its protein product is CASSLGQPTDTQYF.